This TCR beta chain was identified during a study of shared clonotypes between healthy human individuals. Overall study context: The study used three CD4 naive, three CD4 memory, two CD8 naive and one CD8 memory plate per donor.

Those who donated, Caucasian adults without exception, all lived in Nashville, Tennessee. Germline V lookup: CDR1 SEHNR, CDR2 FQNEAQ (reference sequence). The CDR3 extends over 16 amino acids. Between the trimmed V and J ends, which lost 5 bases and 6 bases, there was a span of 22 bases. Points on this clone: Its cognate antigen is unknown.

Study outcomes and limitations: Estimated richness was generally greater in naive than memory subsets.

Deep level was the assay's run setting. The protocol was immunoSEQ multiplex PCR, while the TCRdb copy is restricted to in-frame clones and leaves out a portion. The sample has 600,000 to 750,000 clones, 90% seen once. The gene calls are TRBV7-9 and TRBJ1-1; D not certain. This clonotype originated in a man aged 18 to 29 in good health. Some clones in this sample may be carry-over from other donors' samples. Sequencing input: memory CD8+ T cells from PBMCs. Subset meaning: CD45RO+ cells pooled with CCR7-negative TemRA cells. Written as DNA, the CDR3 is TGTGCCAGCAGCGGACCCTCGGGAAGAATTAGGGCTGAAGCTTTCTTT. Its translation is CASSGPSGRIRAEAFF.